A selection of T cell receptor beta chains follows, all from one sample in a study of shared clonotypes between healthy human individuals. The table came from immunoSEQ multiplex PCR; TCRdb's copy has only in-frame clones and leaves some out. In the table there are 950,000 to 1,300,000 clones, about 80% of which are singletons. The sample was memory CD4+ T cells sorted from blood. The receptors originated from a man aged 18 to 30 in good health. The CDR3 runs from the conserved cysteine through the conserved F or W. The D gene is left open where the match is weak. Not every row has a clone size; where given, it reads once, few, many or a size class.

size	V	J	D	CDR3	DNA
.	TRBV5-4	TRBJ2-2	TRBD1	CASSPLRTGTGELFF	TGTGCCAGCAGCCCGTTACGGACAGGGACCGGGGAGCTGTTTTTT
.	TRBV30	TRBJ1-2	TRBD1	CAWSTRDRRNYGYTF	TGTGCCTGGAGTACCCGGGACAGAAGAAACTATGGCTACACCTTC
.	TRBV2	TRBJ2-7	.	CASSEAGGGGYEQYF	TGTGCCAGCAGTGAAGCCGGCGGGGGCGGGTACGAGCAGTACTTC
few	TRBV5-1	TRBJ2-3	TRBD2	CASSLAGWEGLPYF	TGCGCCAGCAGCTTGGCAGGATGGGAGGGCCTCCCTTATTTT
.	TRBV4-2	TRBJ1-2	TRBD1	CASSQDGQGTYGYTF	TGTGCCAGCAGCCAAGATGGACAGGGCACATATGGCTACACCTTC
.	TRBV9	TRBJ2-5	TRBD2	CASSMSGLAGAVTETQYF	TGTGCCAGCAGCATGTCGGGACTAGCGGGAGCAGTGACGGAGACCCAGTACTTC
.	TRBV9	TRBJ1-4	.	CASSVEGSYEKLFF	TGTGCCAGCAGCGTAGAGGGATCGTATGAAAAACTGTTTTTT
.	TRBV6-1	TRBJ1-1	.	CASSEARGTEAFF	TGTGCCAGCAGTGAAGCGCGGGGGACAGAAGCTTTCTTT
.	TRBV6-6	TRBJ1-1	.	CASSYSILLGDTEAFF	TGTGCCAGCAGTTACTCTATTTTACTAGGGGACACTGAAGCTTTCTTT
.	TRBV5-1	TRBJ2-5	TRBD2	CASSSVAGGRETQYF	TGCGCCAGCAGCTCCGTAGCGGGGGGGAGGGAGACCCAGTACTTC